This record covers a single T cell receptor (beta chain). Its specificity is unknown. CDR3 size: 15 residues. Trimming took off 2 bases at V and 3 bases at J, with 14 bases between the two ends. Germline CDR1 reads KGHSH; CDR2 reads LQKENI. This specimen comes from a study of T-cell reconstitution after alpha-beta-depleted transplantation in children. Study-wide points: Diversity of TCRbeta at day 60 was high in some patients, arising from surviving recipient T cells and thymic progenitors.

The TCRbeta library was prepared with unique molecular identifiers. TCRdb reprocessed the PCR reads via MiXCR and lists one record per CDR3 protein. The sample lists some 300,000 distinct CDR3 sequences; about 9.4% were seen once. This receptor was taken from a boy less than two years old with acute myeloid leukemia, due to receive a stem cell transplant. This material consisted of PBMCs, taken before TCRalphabeta/CD19-depleted stem cell transplant. The rearrangement joins TRBV18 to TRBJ2-7; D is perhaps TRBD2 (7 bases). CDR3 loop: CASSPAGAGVYEQYF. In nucleotides, the CDR3 is TGTGCCAGCTCACCAGCGGGGGCGGGGGTCTACGAGCAGTACTTC. The full variable domain, its missing parts supplied by reference TRBV18 and TRBJ2-7, is NAGVMQNPRHLVRRRGQEARLRCSPMKGHSHVYWYRQLPEEGLKFMVYLQKENIIDESGMPKERFSAEFPKEGPSILRIQQVVRGDSAAYFCASSPAGAGVYEQYFGPGTRLTVT.